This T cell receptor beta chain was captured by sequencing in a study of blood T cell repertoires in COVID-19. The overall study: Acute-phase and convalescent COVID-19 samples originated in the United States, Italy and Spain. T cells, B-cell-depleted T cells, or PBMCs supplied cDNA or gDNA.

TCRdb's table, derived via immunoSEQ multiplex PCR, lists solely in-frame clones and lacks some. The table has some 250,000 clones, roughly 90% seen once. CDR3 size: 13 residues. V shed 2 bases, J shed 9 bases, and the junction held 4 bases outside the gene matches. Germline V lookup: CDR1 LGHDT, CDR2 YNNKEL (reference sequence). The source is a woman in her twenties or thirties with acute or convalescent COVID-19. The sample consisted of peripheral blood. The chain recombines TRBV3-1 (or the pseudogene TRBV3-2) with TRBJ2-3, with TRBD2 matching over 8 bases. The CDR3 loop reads CASSQIAGSTQYF. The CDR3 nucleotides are TGTGCCAGCAGCCAAATAGCGGGATCGACGCAGTATTTT.